This T cell receptor (beta chain) was found in a study of human CD8 memory T cell subsets. Whole-study findings and limits: Only one chain type (the T cell receptor beta chain) was sequenced in this study. Similarly high diversity was seen in stem-like memory and precursor exhausted T cells, but not in effector memory cells.

As to this clonotype: Its target is unknown.

CDR3 size: 15 residues. Germline V lookup: CDR1 MNHEY, CDR2 SVGAGI. UMI-labeled 5' RACE was the method by which TCR beta libraries were made. TCRdb reprocessed the 5' RACE reads and reports one entry per CDR3 protein, with no DNA. The specimen's table records thousands of distinct CDR3 sequences. Duplicate vials holding under 190,000 sorted CD8+ T cells per subset yielded the RNA. The chain employs TRBV6-5 and TRBJ1-6; TCRdb names TRBD1, which stays unverified in the absence of DNA. Source material: CD8+ T cells from PBMCs. This clonotype was obtained from a human donor in good health. CDR3 residues: CASRLLRDSNSPLHF.